This T cell receptor (beta chain) was profiled in a study of control samples from healthy donors and cancer patients. Repertoires were generated with immunoSEQ multiplex PCR, while TCRdb's copy carries only in-frame clones and drops some. In the table there are approximately 20,000 clones, 80% to 85% of which are singletons. Germline loops: CDR1 SGDLS, CDR2 YYNGEE. There are 23 residues in the CDR3. V trimming: 0 bases; J trimming: 7 bases; junction bases outside the gene matches: 25. The chain recombines TRBV9 with TRBJ2-1, with 13 bases lining up with TRBD2. The source of this sequence is a woman in her 70s with lung cancer. Sequences were obtained from PBMCs. As DNA, the CDR3 is TGTGCCAGCAGCGTAGGGGGGGCAGGGAGCATCTGGACTAGCGGGAGAATGGGAAATGAGCAGTTCTTC. Amino acid sequence: CASSVGGAGSIWTSGRMGNEQFF.